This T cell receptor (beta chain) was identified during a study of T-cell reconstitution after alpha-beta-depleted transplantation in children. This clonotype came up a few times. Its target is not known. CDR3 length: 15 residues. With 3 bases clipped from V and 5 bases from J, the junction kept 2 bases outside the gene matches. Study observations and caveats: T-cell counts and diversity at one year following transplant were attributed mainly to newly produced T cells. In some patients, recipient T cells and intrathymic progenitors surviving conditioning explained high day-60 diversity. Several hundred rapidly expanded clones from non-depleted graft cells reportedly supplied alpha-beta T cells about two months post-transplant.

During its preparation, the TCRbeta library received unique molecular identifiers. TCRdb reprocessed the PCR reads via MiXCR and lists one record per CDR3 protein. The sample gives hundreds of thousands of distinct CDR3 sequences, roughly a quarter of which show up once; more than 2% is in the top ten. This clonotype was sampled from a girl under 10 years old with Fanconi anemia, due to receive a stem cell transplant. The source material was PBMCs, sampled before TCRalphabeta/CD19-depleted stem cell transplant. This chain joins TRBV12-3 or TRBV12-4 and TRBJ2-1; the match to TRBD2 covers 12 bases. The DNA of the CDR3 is TGTGCCAGCAGTTTTTGGACTAGCGGGGACAATGAGCAGTTCTTC. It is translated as CASSFWTSGDNEQFF.